The 21 T cell receptor beta chains reported below all come from one sample, sequenced in a study of T-cell reconstitution after alpha-beta-depleted transplantation in children listed by TCRdb under 2016. To prepare the library, PCR was applied. TCRdb records Illumina HiSeq 2500 as the sequencer. Molecular barcoding was employed in the preparation of TCR libraries, with unique molecular identifiers being used to normalize TCRbeta repertoire quantification. TCRdb reprocessing: public reads trimmed at Q25 with fastp, clones called with MiXCR, in-frame beta chains kept. Records with the same CDR3 protein are collapsed into one entry carrying the most frequent genes and DNA. This sample comprises about 240,000 distinct CDR3 sequences, more than 10% of them detected only once. Over 2.5% of the sample belongs to the ten largest clones. Specimen: PBMCs from the stem cell graft donor, collected from the stem cell graft. The receptors shown here come from a human donor who donated a stem cell graft to a child with acute lymphoblastic leukemia.

This clonotype was detected ten times or more. The rearrangement joins TRBV10-3 to TRBJ2-7; D is ambiguous. This CDR3 spans 11 amino acids. Trimming shortened V by 10 bases and J by 3 bases, and 10 bases separated the two germline ends. Germline V gene data show CDR1 as ENHRY and CDR2 as SYGVKD. Here the CDR3 DNA reads TGTGCCACCCGGGCCGACTACGAGCAGTACTTC. It encodes CATRADYEQYF.

This clonotype was observed many times. This chain links TRBV12-3 or TRBV12-4 with TRBJ2-6; D may be TRBD1 or TRBD2 (5 bases each). The V gene lost 5 bases and the J gene lost 4 bases, with 21 bases spanning the gap. The CDR3 totals 18 residues. CDR3 coding DNA: TGTGCCAGCAGTCCCACCACGGGGCTCCAACCCGGGGCCAACGTCCTGACTTTC. Translated, it gives CASSPTTGLQPGANVLTF.

This clonotype was observed many times. The chain combines TRBV28 with TRBJ2-7; TRBD2 matches 9 bases. J lost 2 bases, V lost 3 bases, and 5 bases had no gene match. Germline assignment: CDR1 MDHEN and CDR2 SYDVKM. The CDR3 loop spans 15 amino acids. CDR3 amino acids: CASSFGAGGPYEQYF. CDR3 bases: TGTGCCAGCAGTTTTGGAGCGGGGGGACCCTACGAGCAGTACTTC.

This clonotype was counted many times. The gene calls are TRBV7-3 and TRBJ2-1; 9 nucleotides line up with TRBD2. With 0 bases clipped from V and 7 bases from J, the junction kept 1 base outside the gene matches. The CDR3 totals 14 residues. Germline V gives CDR1 SGHTA, CDR2 FQGTGA. In DNA, the CDR3 is TGTGCCAGCAGCTTAACTAGCGGGAGAAATGAGCAGTTCTTC. Translated, it gives CASSLTSGRNEQFF.

At least ten counts were recorded for this clonotype. The chain couples TRBV5-1 to TRBJ1-1, with TRBD1 as a possible D gene (5 bases). This CDR3 is built from 14 residues. Trimming took off 4 bases at V and 5 bases at J, with 15 bases between the two ends. From germline, CDR1 is SGHRS and CDR2 YFSETQ. This CDR3 reads CASSAESGRTEAFF. CDR3 in DNA: TGCGCCAGCAGCGCCGAGTCAGGGAGGACTGAAGCTTTCTTT.

This clonotype has only a few counts. V is TRBV4-1 and J is TRBJ2-2; D not certain. Germline values: CDR1 MGHRA, CDR2 YSYEKL. V dropped 7 bases and J dropped 6 bases, with 6 bases sitting between them. There are 11 residues in the CDR3. CDR3 region: CASKRAGELFF. The DNA of the CDR3 is TGCGCCAGCAAACGCGCCGGGGAGCTGTTTTTT.

This clonotype was found many times. The chain is built from TRBV10-3 and TRBJ2-7, with TRBD2 identical over 11 bases. With V trimmed by 6 bases and J by 5 bases, 9 bases remained unmatched. The CDR3 extends over 15 amino acids. Germline V CDR1 and CDR2: ENHRY, SYGVKD. The CDR3 region has the DNA TGTGCCATCAGGGCTAGCGGGAGGCCGACTGACGAGCAGTACTTC. This sequence encodes CAIRASGRPTDEQYF.

This clonotype has at least ten counts. The chain carries TRBV3-1 and TRBJ2-2, with 7 positions matching TRBD2. This CDR3 comprises 17 residues. Germline CDR1 is LGHDT and CDR2 is YNNKEL (reference sequence). V lost 0 bases, J lost 4 bases, and 8 bases stayed unmatched. The CDR3 DNA reads as TGTGCCAGCAGCCAAGATGGGGGGGGTTTGAGCACCGGGGAGCTGTTTTTT. Protein sequence: CASSQDGGGLSTGELFF.

This clonotype was recorded once. The DNA of the CDR3 is TGCAGTGCTAGAGATTGGGAAAGGGATGAGCAGTTCTTC. Its protein product is CSARDWERDEQFF. This rearrangement joins TRBV20-1 to TRBJ2-1; D gene uncertain. Trimming took off 0 bases at V and 8 bases at J, with 11 bases between the two ends. This CDR3 is 13 amino acids long. CDR1 is DFQATT and CDR2 is SNEGSKA in the germline V gene (reference sequence).

A note on this clonotype: One junction end disagrees with the germline gene, perhaps due to a read error. J is TRBJ1-1 and V is TRBV10-3; no clear D. CDR3 length: 15 residues. Germline V gene data show CDR1 as ENHRY and CDR2 as SYGVKD. The CDR3 nucleotides are TGTGTCATCAGTGGCCCGGCTCGAGAGGGTACTGAAGCTTTCTTT. Translated: CVISGPAREGTEAFF.

This clonotype occurred many times. The rearrangement joins TRBV11-2 to TRBJ2-7; a possible D gene is TRBD1 (7 bases). The CDR3 runs 15 residues. CDR1 SGHAT and CDR2 FQNNGV come from the germline V gene. V gave up 3 bases and J gave up 1 base, with 13 bases separating them. The CDR3 DNA is TGTGCCAGCAGCTTTGTGACAGGGACTTCCTACGAGCAGTACTTC. Its protein is CASSFVTGTSYEQYF.

The sample holds many counts of this clonotype. The chain combines TRBV12-3 or TRBV12-4 with TRBJ1-6; TRBD1 agrees at 7 bases. J lost 7 bases, V lost 3 bases, and 3 bases had no gene match. This CDR3 has 14 amino acids. The CDR3 protein is CASSFTGVNSPLHF. The CDR3 bases are TGTGCCAGCAGTTTCACAGGGGTAAATTCACCCCTCCACTTT.

The table lists this clonotype with many counts. The J gene is TRBJ2-1, the V gene TRBV12-3 or TRBV12-4; 10 bases line up with TRBD1. The CDR3 spans 17 residues. J lost 7 bases, V lost 8 bases, and 17 bases had no gene match. This chain's CDR3 is CASSGQGVSGSRNEQFF. The CDR3 nucleotides are TGTGCCAGCTCTGGACAGGGGGTAAGCGGGAGTCGGAATGAGCAGTTCTTC.

This clonotype has ten or more counts. V gene TRBV20-1 combines with J gene TRBJ1-5; D ambiguous. CDR3 length: 14 amino acids. Per the germline V gene, CDR1 is DFQATT and CDR2 is SNEGSKA (reference sequence). The V and J ends lost 1 base and 4 bases respectively, with 11 bases between them. CDR3 sequence reads: CSARGPGINQPQHF. DNA for the CDR3: TGCAGTGCTAGAGGACCAGGCATAAATCAGCCCCAGCATTTT.

This clonotype was observed many times. This chain links TRBV11-1 with TRBJ1-1; D remains ambiguous. V gave up 2 bases and J gave up 8 bases, with 18 bases separating them. CDR1 and CDR2 from the germline V gene are SGHAT and FQDESV (reference sequence). This CDR3 is built from 15 residues. The chain's CDR3 is CASSLRVPQGSEAFF. CDR3 DNA sequence: TGTGCCAGCAGCTTACGAGTTCCCCAAGGCTCCGAAGCTTTCTTT.

This clonotype has ten or more counts. The V and J genes are TRBV27 and TRBJ1-5; 9 bases line up with TRBD1. Germline V gene lookup returns CDR1 MNHEY and CDR2 SMNVEV (reference sequence). With 5 bases clipped from V and 7 bases from J, the junction kept 6 bases outside the gene matches. This CDR3 comprises 14 residues. CDR3 protein: CASSPGQGRQPQHF. The CDR3 DNA sequence: TGTGCCAGCAGTCCCGGACAGGGGCGGCAGCCCCAGCATTTT.

This clonotype was seen many times. The chain couples TRBV25-1 to TRBJ1-1; D is possibly TRBD1 (5 bases). Germline lookup yields CDR1 MGHDK and CDR2 SYGVNS. This CDR3 region has 16 residues. Trimming left V 3 bases short and J 0 bases short, with 14 bases between. This CDR3 is CASSDPTQGLNTEAFF. The CDR3 nucleotides are TGTGCCAGCAGTGACCCTACCCAGGGATTGAACACTGAAGCTTTCTTT.

At least ten counts were recorded for this clonotype. The CDR3 coding sequence is TGTGCCATCAGTGAAATATTTGGGGGGAAGGAAGCTTTCTTT. Translation gives CAISEIFGGKEAFF. This rearrangement joins TRBV10-3 to TRBJ1-1; a weak D match, TRBD1 (5 bases). CDR1 is ENHRY, CDR2 SYGVKD, per germline. The CDR3 is 14 residues long. V lost 3 bases to trimming and J lost 8 bases, with 16 bases between them.

This clonotype has ten or more counts. The chain joins TRBV6-2 or TRBV6-3 to TRBJ1-5; 7 bases align to TRBD1. The V segment lost 0 bases and the J segment 4 bases; nucleotides outside the gene matches: 3. This CDR3 is 15 amino acids long. From germline, CDR1 is MNHEY and CDR2 SVGEGT. This chain's CDR3 is CASSYSWDRNQPQHF. The CDR3 bases are TGTGCCAGCAGTTACTCCTGGGACAGAAATCAGCCCCAGCATTTT.

This clonotype was counted many times. The chain is built from TRBV5-5 and TRBJ1-5; 7 nucleotides align to TRBD1. This CDR3 contains 14 residues. V was clipped by 4 bases and J by 7 bases; unmatched bases: 8. Germline CDR1 SGHKS, CDR2 YYEKEE (reference sequence). CDR3 loop: CASSLYRGSQPQHF. CDR3 nucleotides: TGTGCCAGCAGCCTTTACAGGGGTAGCCAGCCCCAGCATTTT.

This clonotype was picked up many times. V is TRBV29-1 and J is TRBJ2-7; D gene ambiguous. The CDR3 spans 14 residues. V was pared by 0 bases and J by 4 bases, with 13 bases between. CDR1 SQVTM and CDR2 ANQGSEA come from the germline V gene. The CDR3 DNA reads TGCAGCGTTGAAGATACCACAGAAAGATACGAGCAGTACTTC. It specifies CSVEDTTERYEQYF.